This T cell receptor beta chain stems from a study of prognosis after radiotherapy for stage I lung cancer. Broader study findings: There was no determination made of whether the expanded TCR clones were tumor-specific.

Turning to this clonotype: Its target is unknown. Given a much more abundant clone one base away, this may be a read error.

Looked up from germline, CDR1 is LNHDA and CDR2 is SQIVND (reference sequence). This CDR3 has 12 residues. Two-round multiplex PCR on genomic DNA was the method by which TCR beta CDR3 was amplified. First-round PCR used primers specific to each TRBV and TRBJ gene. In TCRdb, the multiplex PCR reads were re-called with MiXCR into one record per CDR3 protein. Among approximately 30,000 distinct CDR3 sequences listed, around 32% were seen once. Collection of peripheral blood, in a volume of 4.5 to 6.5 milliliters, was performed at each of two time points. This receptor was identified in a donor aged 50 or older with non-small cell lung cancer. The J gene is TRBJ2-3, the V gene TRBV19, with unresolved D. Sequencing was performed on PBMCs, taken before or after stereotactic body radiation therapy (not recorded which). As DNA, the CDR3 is TGTGCCAGCACCGGCCCCACATATACGCAGTATTTT. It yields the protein CASTGPTYTQYF.